This TCR beta chain was recorded in a study of shared clonotypes between healthy human individuals (dated by TCRdb to the early 2020s). In terms of the full investigation: The cohort included three men and a couple of women between 18 and 49 years of age. Leukapheresis yielded between about 0.8 and 8.9 billion PBMCs per donor. To estimate repertoire size and how much clonotypes are shared between individuals, the study performed deep sequencing of blood TCR repertoires from roughly five healthy adults. For each donor, three plates each were used for CD4 naive and CD4 memory, two plates were used for CD8 naive, and one plate was used for CD8 memory. Different laboratories and diverse techniques were used to prepare libraries and sequence TCR repertoires, to increase sequencing depth and limit assay-specific biases. Overall study results and their limits: Because the study included a small number of donors, the genetic and exposure-history diversity represented was limited. Around 5.4% of naive CD4, around 3.6% of naive CD8, approximately 2.2% of memory CD4, and 0.4% of memory CD8 clonotypes were shared across a handful of donors. Pairwise subsampling indicated that sequencing depth was expected to affect the degree of clonotype sharing among donors. Larger estimated clonotype richness was generally found for naive subsets than for memory subsets. Clonotypes shared by all four sorted-subset donors showed higher generation probabilities than non-shared clonotypes. Incomplete sequencing was indicated by rarefaction of sorted-subset datasets, despite the large sequencing depth. Only blood was sampled, and tissue TCR repertoires likely differ from those in blood.

Concerning this clone: No antigen is known for it. It has no much larger one-base neighbor in the sample; base qualities were not kept.

Using the deep immunoSEQ assay, TCR CDR3 regions were amplified from genomic DNA by multiplex PCR. For each cell subset, the extracted genomic DNA was distributed evenly across all wells of several immunoSEQ 96-well plates, and each plate served as one replicate. For sorted subsets, each replicate PCR was loaded with roughly 200 ng genomic DNA, equivalent to about 30,000 T cell genomes. Purified libraries were quantified with a Qubit 3.0 fluorometer, sized on a Bioanalyzer 2100, and re-quantified with the KAPA Library Quantification kit. Each immunoSEQ 96-well plate was sequenced on its own single-read 150-cycle Illumina NextSeq 550 flow cell. As for the authors' bioinformatics: Because the immunoSEQ output held only junctional sequences and lacked quality scores, the filtering could not match the filtering applied to full-length reads. Sequences were annotated with PyIR, a Python wrapper for IgBLAST v1.9, using IMGT germline references to assign V/J genes and CDR3. Reads were filtered out if the reads had weak V/J assignments (E-value above 1e-6), no CDR3, stop codons, out-of-frame junctions, or ambiguous translated residues. V3J clonotypes were defined as sequences sharing an identical inferred V gene, J gene, and CDR3 amino acid sequence. The percentage overlap between two repertoires was calculated by dividing the number of shared unique clonotypes by the size of the smaller repertoire. RTK rarefaction, the Chao1 estimator, and Recon v2.1 estimates of unobserved clonotypes were used to assess repertoire richness. Generation probabilities for all TCRbeta clonotypes obtained by the gDNA method from a handful of donors were computed using OLGA. Here the immuneACCESS table is served through TCRdb, limited to in-frame sequences with V and J called. Missing clones are a known gap in these copies; in checked studies unresolved V genes cover under half, and the rest lacks a known reason. For V, J and clone size, that table is used; D and trimming come from the DNA. The table for this sample lists more than 400,000 clones; around 95% of them were counted only once. 0.05% to 0.07% of the sample goes to the ten largest clones.

Donors were healthy HIV-negative adults with no recently reported acute infections or vaccinations. Only Caucasian adults living in Nashville, Tennessee, USA were represented among the donors. CD4+ T cells were enriched by magnetic negative selection; naive cells were then positively selected on CD45RA, and the negative fraction formed the memory subset. After blood collection by leukapheresis, PBMCs were isolated using Ficoll-Histopaque density gradient centrifugation and then cryopreserved in the vapor phase of liquid nitrogen. Purity and quantity of every magnetically sorted T cell population were checked by analytical flow cytometry. Genomic DNA was isolated from each sorted fraction and quantified by UV absorbance on a Nanodrop 2000c. The CDR3 has 14 amino acids, counting the end cysteine and phenylalanine. The only DNA kept is the CDR3, 42 bases in frame from the first base. CDR1 and CDR2 are drawn from the germline V gene: MDHEN, SYDVKM. The trim is 6 bases for V and 1 base for J, with a gap of 12 bases between the germline ends.

The sequence was collected from a woman aged 25 to 45 in good health. The chain is encoded by TRBV28 joined to TRBJ2-5; a tentative D call is TRBD2 (5 bases match). The sample was naive CD4+ T cells sorted from blood. The sample's cell subset or site label, in plain terms: CD45RA+ positively selected. In nucleotides, the sequence is TGTGCCAGCAGCTGGGAGCCGGCCCAAGAGACCCAGTACTTC. Its translation reads: CASSWEPAQETQYF. With the portions outside the CDR3 filled from the reference TRBV28 and TRBJ2-5 genes, the complete variable region becomes DVKVTQSSRYLVKRTGEKVFLECVQDMDHENMFWYRQDPGLGLRLIYFSYDVKMKEKGDIPEGYSVSREKKERFSLILESASTNQTSMYLCASSWEPAQETQYFGPGTRLLVL.